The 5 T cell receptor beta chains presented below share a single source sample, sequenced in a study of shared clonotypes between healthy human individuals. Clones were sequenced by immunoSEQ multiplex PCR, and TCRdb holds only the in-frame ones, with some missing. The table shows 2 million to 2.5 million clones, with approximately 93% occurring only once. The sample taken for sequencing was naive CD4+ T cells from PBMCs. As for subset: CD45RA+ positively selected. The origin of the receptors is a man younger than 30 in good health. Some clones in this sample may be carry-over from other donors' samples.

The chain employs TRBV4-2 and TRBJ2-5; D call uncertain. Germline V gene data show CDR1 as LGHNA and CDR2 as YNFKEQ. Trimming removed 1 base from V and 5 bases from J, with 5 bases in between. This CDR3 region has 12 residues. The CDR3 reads CASSQAWETQYF. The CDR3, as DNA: TGTGCCAGCAGCCAAGCGTGGGAGACCCAGTACTTC.

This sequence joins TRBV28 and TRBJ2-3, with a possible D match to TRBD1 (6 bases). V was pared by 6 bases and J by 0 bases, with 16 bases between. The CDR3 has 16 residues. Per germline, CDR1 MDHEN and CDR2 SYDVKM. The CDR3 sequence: CASRDSRVRSTDTQYF. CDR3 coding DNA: TGTGCCAGCAGGGACAGTAGGGTGAGGAGCACAGATACGCAGTATTTT.

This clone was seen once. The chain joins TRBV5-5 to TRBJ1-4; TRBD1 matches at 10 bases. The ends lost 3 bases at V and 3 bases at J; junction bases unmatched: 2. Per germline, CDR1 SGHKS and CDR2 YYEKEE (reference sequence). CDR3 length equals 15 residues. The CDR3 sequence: CASSSGQGANEKLFF. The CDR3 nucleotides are TGTGCCAGCAGCTCCGGACAGGGGGCTAATGAAAAACTGTTTTTT. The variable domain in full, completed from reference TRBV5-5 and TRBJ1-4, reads DAGVTQSPTHLIKTRGQQVTLRCSPISGHKSVSWYQQVLGQGPQFIFQYYEKEERGRGNFPDRFSARQFPNYSSELNVNALLLGDSALYLCASSSGQGANEKLFFGSGTQLSVL.

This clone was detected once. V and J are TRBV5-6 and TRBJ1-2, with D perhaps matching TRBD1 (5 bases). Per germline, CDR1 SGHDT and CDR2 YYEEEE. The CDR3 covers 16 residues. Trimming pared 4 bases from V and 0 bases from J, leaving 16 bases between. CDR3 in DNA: TGTGCCAGCAGCCGTGTCTCAGGGCGGGCTAACTATGGCTACACCTTC. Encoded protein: CASSRVSGRANYGYTF.

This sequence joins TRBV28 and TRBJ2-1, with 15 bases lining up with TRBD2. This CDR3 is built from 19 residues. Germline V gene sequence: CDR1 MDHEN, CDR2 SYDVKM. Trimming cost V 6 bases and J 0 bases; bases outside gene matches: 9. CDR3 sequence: CASSPVGTSGRPSYNEQFF. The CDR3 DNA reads TGTGCCAGCAGCCCGGTCGGGACTAGCGGGAGGCCCTCCTACAATGAGCAGTTCTTC.